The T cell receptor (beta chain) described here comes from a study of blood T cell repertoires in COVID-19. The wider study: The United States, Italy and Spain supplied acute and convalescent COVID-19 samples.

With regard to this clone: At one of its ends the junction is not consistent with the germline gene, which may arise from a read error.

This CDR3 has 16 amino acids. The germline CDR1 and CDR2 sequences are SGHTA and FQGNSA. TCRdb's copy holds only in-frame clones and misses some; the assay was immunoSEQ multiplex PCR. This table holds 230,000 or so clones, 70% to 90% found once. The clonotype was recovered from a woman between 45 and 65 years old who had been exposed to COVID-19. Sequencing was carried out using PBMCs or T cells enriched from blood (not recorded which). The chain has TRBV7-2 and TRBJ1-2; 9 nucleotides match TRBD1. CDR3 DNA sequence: TGTGCCGGCAGCCCCCAGGGCCCGACAGGGGGACATGGCTACACCTTC. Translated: CAGSPQGPTGGHGYTF.